These 21 T cell receptor beta chains were all obtained from the same sample, sequenced in a study of Graves' ophthalmopathy and Graves' hyperthyroidism. Amplification targeted the TCR beta CDR3 regions, with RNA transcripts as the source material. RT-PCR in the first round used HTBI primers; a second-round multiplex PCR followed. TCRdb passed the multiplex PCR reads through MiXCR, listing each CDR3 protein once. The sample includes over a million distinct CDR3 sequences, about 36% seen only once; the top ten take over 8.5%. Sequencing used peripheral blood or thyroid tissue (not recorded which). All receptors derive from an adult man with Graves' hyperthyroidism.

The rearrangement uses TRBV18 and TRBJ1-4, with a weak D call TRBD1 (5 bases). The CDR3 consists of 16 residues. The germline V gene encodes CDR1 KGHSH and CDR2 LQKENI. V was shortened by 3 bases and J by 0 bases, with 11 bases between the two germline ends. CDR3 coding DNA: TGTGCCAGCTCACCTCGGATGGGGGCAACTAATGAAAAACTGTTTTTT. This encodes CASSPRMGATNEKLFF.

J is TRBJ2-5 and V is TRBV7-8; unclear D gene. V lost 8 bases and J 5 bases, leaving 21 bases between the germline ends. CDR1 and CDR2 from the germline V gene are SGHVS and FQNEAQ. The CDR3 contains 15 residues. CDR3 in DNA: TGTGCCAGCGGCCGAACCGGGCCCCGGTCCGAGACCCAGTACTTC. This translates into CASGRTGPRSETQYF.

The chain combines TRBV19 with TRBJ1-3; D possibly corresponds to TRBD1 (6 bases). Germline V lookup: CDR1 LNHDA, CDR2 SQIVND (reference sequence). V lost 8 bases and J lost 2, with 10 bases in between. There are 13 residues in the CDR3. The CDR3: CASEQGAGNTIYF. Here the CDR3 DNA reads TGTGCCAGTGAACAGGGAGCTGGAAACACCATATATTTT.

This clonotype has only a few counts. The genes are TRBV29-1 and TRBJ1-1; D unclear. V was pared by 3 bases and J by 4 bases, with 6 bases between. The length of the CDR3 is 11 residues. Germline CDR1 SQVTM, CDR2 ANQGSEA. CDR3 residues: CSVDAGTEAFF. CDR3 DNA sequence: TGCAGCGTTGACGCTGGCACTGAAGCTTTCTTT.

This clonotype was picked up a small number of times. For the CDR3, the DNA is TGTGCCAGCAGCCCGGATCCGGGACAGGGTAGAATTGATGGCTACACCTTC. It specifies CASSPDPGQGRIDGYTF. The rearrangement joins TRBV5-5 to TRBJ1-2; 9 nucleotides match TRBD1. The V segment lost 4 bases and the J segment 6 bases; nucleotides outside the gene matches: 16. From germline, CDR1 is SGHKS and CDR2 YYEKEE (reference sequence). The CDR3 is made up of 17 amino acids.

Details on this clonotype: A much larger clone differs from this one at a single base, so this may be a read error. The chain carries TRBV7-8 and TRBJ2-5; D not certain. The V gene's germline CDR1 is SGHVS and CDR2 FQNEAQ. The CDR3 contains 16 residues. The V and J ends lost 4 bases and 5 bases respectively, with 20 bases between them. This chain's CDR3 is CASSSSLVKGRETQYF. As DNA, the CDR3 is TGTGCCAGCAGCTCTTCCTTGGTCAAGGGAAGGGAGACCCAGTACTTC.

A remark on this clonotype: This sequence may be a read error, since a much larger clone differs from it by one base. The chain combines TRBV19 with TRBJ2-2, with TRBD2 as a possible D gene (5 bases). Germline-derived CDR1 and CDR2 are LNHDA and SQIVND (reference sequence). CDR3 length: 14 residues. The CDR3 spells CATKGGRHTRELFF. The CDR3 DNA is TGTGCCACTAAGGGCGGGCGTCACACCCGGGAGCTGTTTTTT. The full variable domain, in which reference TRBV19 and TRBJ2-2 provide the parts outside the CDR3, is DGGITQSPKYLFRKEGQNVTLSCEQNLNHDAMYWYRQDPGQGLRLIYYSQIVNDFQKGDIAEGYSVSREKKESFPLTVTSAQKNPTAFYLCATKGGRHTRELFFGEGSRLTVL.

This clonotype has just one count. Just one base apart from a much larger clone, this may be a read error. V and J are TRBV2 and TRBJ2-7; unclear D gene. Germline CDR1 reads SNHLY; CDR2 reads FYNNEI. This CDR3 is built from 14 residues. V gave up 2 bases and J gave up 3 bases, with 11 bases separating them. The CDR3 sequence is CASSENGDFYEQYF. CDR3 nucleotides: TGTGCCAGCAGTGAAAATGGGGATTTCTACGAGCAGTACTTC.

At least ten counts were recorded for this clonotype. The rearrangement uses TRBV4-1 and TRBJ1-1, with TRBD1 matching 7 bases. The trim removed 5 bases at V and 11 bases at J, leaving 8 bases unmatched. There are 12 residues in the CDR3. The germline V gene encodes CDR1 MGHRA and CDR2 YSYEKL. CDR3 sequence reads: CASSATGVSAFF. The CDR3 region has the DNA TGCGCCAGCAGCGCAACAGGGGTGAGTGCTTTCTTT.

J is TRBJ1-2 and V is TRBV6-5; 11 nucleotides agree with TRBD1. Germline CDR1 is MNHEY and CDR2 is SVGAGI. V trimming: 6 bases; J trimming: 4 bases; junction bases outside the gene matches: 7. CDR3 length: 15 amino acids. This CDR3 reads CASSTRTGGAYGYTF. CDR3 coding DNA: TGTGCCAGCAGCACCCGGACAGGGGGCGCCTATGGCTACACCTTC.

About this clonotype itself: The junction and the germline gene differ at one end; a read error may be behind it. The genes are TRBV10-3 and TRBJ1-1; 7 bases match TRBD1. This CDR3 has 13 amino acids. Per germline, CDR1 ENHRY and CDR2 SYGVKD. The CDR3 protein is CASSSQGYTEAFF. In DNA form, the CDR3 reads TGTGCCAGCAGTTCACAGGGGTACACTGAAGCTTTCTTT.

This clonotype was observed a handful of times. The chain couples TRBV2 to TRBJ2-2, with TRBD2 as a possible D gene (5 bases). Germline V gene sequence: CDR1 SNHLY, CDR2 FYNNEI. The CDR3 spans 16 residues. V lost 7 bases and J lost 3, with 18 bases in between. This CDR3 is CASNGPLELDTGELFF. As DNA, the CDR3 is TGTGCCAGCAATGGTCCACTAGAGCTAGACACCGGGGAGCTGTTTTTT.

This clonotype was picked up many times. The chain couples TRBV12-3 or TRBV12-4 to TRBJ1-4; the D is unclear. CDR3 length: 14 amino acids. Trimming pared 6 bases from V and 4 bases from J, leaving 12 bases between. The CDR3 DNA is TGTGCCAGCAGCCTTGGCGGCCGTAATGAAAAACTGTTTTTT. Protein: CASSLGGRNEKLFF.

This clonotype was seen ten or more times. The chain combines TRBV12-3 or TRBV12-4 with TRBJ2-7; 12 nucleotides align to TRBD2. This CDR3 contains 15 residues. J was trimmed by 4 bases and V by 6 bases; bases with no gene match: 7. CDR3 bases: TGTGCCAGCAGGCAACTAGCGGGAGGTTCGTACGAGCAGTACTTC. Translating it yields CASRQLAGGSYEQYF.

This rearrangement joins TRBV24-1 to TRBJ1-1, with D unresolved. Germline V gene lookup returns CDR1 KGHDR and CDR2 SFDVKD. The CDR3 contains 13 residues. V shed 7 bases and J shed 3 bases, with 11 bases lying between them. The CDR3 DNA reads TGTGCCACCAGGACCCAGGACTACACTGAAGCTTTCTTT. Its translation is CATRTQDYTEAFF.

This chain connects TRBV9 to TRBJ1-2, with D possibly TRBD1 on 6 matching bases. This CDR3 is 16 amino acids long. Germline CDR1 is SGDLS and CDR2 is YYNGEE. Trimming pared 4 bases from V and 1 base from J, leaving 17 bases between. CDR3 region: CASSRGGTGINYGYTF. The CDR3 bases are TGTGCCAGCAGCAGAGGAGGAACAGGGATTAACTATGGCTACACCTTC.

This clonotype was seen repeatedly, ten times or more. The rearrangement joins TRBV7-3 to TRBJ1-3; 9 positions agree with TRBD1. V was pared by 5 bases and J by 3 bases, with 5 bases of the junction left unmatched. Germline lookup yields CDR1 SGHTA and CDR2 FQGTGA. CDR3 length equals 15 residues. CDR3 residues: CASSQGTGLGNTIYF. CDR3 DNA: TGTGCCAGCAGCCAAGGGACAGGGCTTGGAAACACCATATATTTT. Supplemented by reference TRBV7-3 and TRBJ1-3, the full variable domain reads GAGVSQTPSNKVTEKGKYVELRCDPISGHTALYWYRQSLGQGPEFLIYFQGTGAADDSGLPNDRFFAVRPEGSVSTLKIQRTERGDSAVYLCASSQGTGLGNTIYFGEGSWLTVV.

This chain connects TRBV29-1 to TRBJ1-1; 10 bases are a match to TRBD1. Trimming removed 7 bases from V and 2 bases from J; junction bases left unmatched: 7. Germline CDR1 reads SQVTM; CDR2 reads ANQGSEA. The CDR3 is 14 residues long. The chain's CDR3 is CSAMTGGFNTEAFF. The CDR3 DNA is TGCAGCGCCATGACAGGGGGCTTCAACACTGAAGCTTTCTTT.

At least ten counts were recorded for this clonotype. J is TRBJ2-7 and V is TRBV10-2; TRBD1 matches at 7 bases. CDR1 is WSHSY and CDR2 is SAAADI in the germline V gene. This CDR3 has 14 residues. V dropped 9 bases and J dropped 5; count of bases not matched to a gene: 13. CDR3 DNA sequence: TGCGCCAGTAATGACAGACAGGGTCGCGACGAGCAGTACTTC. This gives the protein CASNDRQGRDEQYF.

Turning to this clonotype: An end of the junction differs from the germline gene, which may be a read error. V and J are TRBV2 and TRBJ2-6; D gene unclear. CDR1 SNHLY and CDR2 FYNNEI come from the germline V gene. The CDR3 is 12 residues long. CDR3 nucleotides: TGTGTCAGCAGCCTCGGGGCCAACGTCCTGACTTTC. Translation: CVSSLGANVLTF. The whole variable domain, filled in from reference TRBV2 and TRBJ2-6, reads EPEVTQTPSHQVTQMGQEVILRCVPISNHLYFYWYRQILGQKVEFLVSFYNNEISEKSEIFDDQFSVERPDGSNFTLKIRSTKLEDSAMYFCVSSLGANVLTFGAGSRLTVL.

This clonotype has a count of ten or more. The chain is built from TRBV10-1 and TRBJ2-7; weak D call: TRBD2 (6 bases). The CDR3 has 15 residues. The V gene's germline CDR1 is WNHNN and CDR2 SYGVQD (reference sequence). Trimming stripped 4 bases from V and 5 bases from J, with 18 bases between. CDR3 sequence (DNA): TGCGCCAGCAGTGGGGCCCTCGGGGGAGACAACGAGCAGTACTTC. It translates to CASSGALGGDNEQYF.